One and the same sample provided the 25 T cell receptor beta chains below, sequenced in a study of tumor and adjacent non-tumor tissue in lung cancer (dated by TCRdb to 2016 to 2019). The method behind the library was multiplex PCR. Sequencing relied on an Illumina HiSeq 2500. TCRbeta libraries were constructed through three rounds of nested PCR with primers (Table S4) according to protocols adapted from ARM-PCR. In-frame beta chains were kept once TCRdb had trimmed the public reads at Q25 with fastp and called clones with MiXCR. CDR3 protein sequences are deduplicated, and each keeps its most common genes and DNA. The sample table shows approximately 75,000 distinct CDR3 sequences, and under 80% are seen once. Of the sample, about 12% falls within the top ten clones. RNA was extracted from bulk unsorted tissue and checked for quality with a NanoDrop ND-1000 and an Agilent 2100. Sequenced input: lung tumor tissue. Receptors were obtained from a woman in her forties or fifties with non-small cell lung cancer.

Points on this clonotype: A junction boundary mismatches the germline segment, possibly from a read error. The rearrangement uses TRBV4-2 and TRBJ2-7; 8 nucleotides align to TRBD2. The CDR3 sequence is 18 residues long. From germline, CDR1 is LGHNA and CDR2 YNFKEQ. The CDR3 coding sequence is TGTGCCAGCAGCCAAGAAGGACTAGCAGTAGAAGACCGCTACGTGCAGTACTTT. Amino acid sequence: CASSQEGLAVEDRYVQYF.

This clonotype was seen at least ten times. The chain links TRBV19 to TRBJ1-2, with 9 bases lining up with TRBD1. Germline V gene sequence: CDR1 LNHDA, CDR2 SQIVND (reference sequence). Trimming at V came to 7 bases and at J to 4 bases, leaving 13 bases not matched to a gene. This CDR3 has 16 amino acids. In nucleotides, the CDR3 is TGTGCCAGTACCTCCCAGGCACAGGGGGCAGGCTATGGCTACACCTTC. Residues: CASTSQAQGAGYGYTF. The variable domain in full, completed from reference TRBV19 and TRBJ1-2, reads DGGITQSPKYLFRKEGQNVTLSCEQNLNHDAMYWYRQDPGQGLRLIYYSQIVNDFQKGDIAEGYSVSREKKESFPLTVTSAQKNPTAFYLCASTSQAQGAGYGYTFGSGTRLTVV.

Details on this clonotype: One end of the junction fails to match germline, which may point to a read error. This chain links TRBV11-3 with TRBJ2-3, with D unresolved. Germline V lookup: CDR1 SGHNT, CDR2 YENEEA. This CDR3 has 13 amino acids. The CDR3 sequence: CVSSLTGTDMQYF. The DNA for the CDR3 is TGTGTTAGCAGCTTAACCGGCACAGATATGCAGTATTTT.

This clonotype appeared a single time. This CDR3 fails to terminate in the conserved phenylalanine or tryptophan, so it likely reflects a read error. The rearrangement joins TRBV4-1 to TRBJ2-7; TRBD2 might be the D (5 bases). Germline CDR1 reads MGHRA; CDR2 reads YSYEKL. The germline V and J ends were trimmed by 0 bases and 6 bases, with 18 bases remaining between them. This CDR3 is built from 16 residues. The CDR3 here is CASSQEVLLAGAEQYL. For the CDR3, the DNA is TGCGCCAGCAGCCAAGAAGTGCTCCTAGCAGGAGCCGAGCAGTACTTA.

In regard to this clonotype: The junction and the germline gene differ at one end; a read error may be behind it. This chain links TRBV12-3 or TRBV12-4 with TRBJ2-5; D might be TRBD2 (6 bases). This CDR3 spans 14 amino acids. As DNA, the CDR3 is TGTGCTAACAGCCACCGCGGGGCAGAAGAGACCCGGTACTTC. Translation: CANSHRGAEETRYF.

Worth noting for this clonotype: The junction and the germline gene differ at one end; a read error may be behind it. V gene TRBV4-1 combines with J gene TRBJ2-5; D may be TRBD1 (5 bases). There are 14 residues in the CDR3. Germline V gene data show CDR1 as MGHRA and CDR2 as YSYEKL. In DNA form, the CDR3 reads TGCGCCAGTAGCCAAGACGACAGAAAAGAGACTCAGTACTTC. Translating it yields CASSQDDRKETQYF.

Points on this clonotype: No conserved phenylalanine or tryptophan is present at the end of the CDR3, so a read error is the likely explanation. V is TRBV12-3 or TRBV12-4 and J is TRBJ2-5; D might be TRBD2 (5 bases). V lost 10 bases to trimming and J lost 4 bases, with 16 bases between them. The CDR3 consists of 13 residues. The CDR3 DNA is TGTGCCACCAGCACGGGAATCGGAGAGACCCAGTACTTA. It specifies CATSTGIGETQYL.

As regards this clonotype: The junction departs from the called germline gene at one end, perhaps through a read error. This chain joins TRBV29-1 and TRBJ1-1, with D possibly matching TRBD1 (5 bases). The CDR3 length is 16 residues. Germline CDR1 is SQVTM and CDR2 is ANQGSEA. The CDR3 here is CSIEGTPTALDTEAFF. In nucleotides, the CDR3 is TGCAGCATTGAAGGGACGCCGACCGCTTTAGACACTGAAGCTTTCTTT.

Comments on this clonotype: This sequence may be a read error, since a much larger clone differs from it by one base. The V call is TRBV5-1, the J call TRBJ2-7, with TRBD2 matching over 13 bases. The length of the CDR3 is 18 residues. Germline CDR1 reads SGHRS; CDR2 reads YFSETQ. CDR3 coding DNA: TGCGTCAGCAGCCGGAATTTTACTAGCGGGAGGGCTTCCTACGAGCAGTACTTC. Translated, it gives CVSSRNFTSGRASYEQYF.

As concerns this clonotype: The conserved phenylalanine or tryptophan is not found at the CDR3 terminus, so this likely reflects a read error. The J gene is TRBJ1-1, the V gene TRBV4-1; maybe TRBD1 (5 bases). Germline V gene sequence: CDR1 MGHRA, CDR2 YSYEKL. The V end was cut by 8 bases, the J end by 1 base, with 14 bases between. The CDR3 has 14 amino acids. CDR3 protein: CASSRDVGNTEAFC. CDR3 bases: TGCGCCAGCTCCCGGGACGTAGGGAACACTGAAGCTTTCTGT.

The genes are TRBV5-1 and TRBJ2-1, with a possible D match to TRBD1 (5 bases). This CDR3 region has 12 residues. CDR1 is SGHRS, CDR2 YFSETQ, per germline. V was pared by 6 bases and J by 9 bases, with 13 bases between. The CDR3 loop is CASNPAQGEQFF. The CDR3 DNA sequence: TGCGCCAGCAACCCCGCCCAGGGTGAGCAGTTCTTC.

This clonotype was observed once. A much bigger clone sits one base away, suggesting this may be a read error. The chain combines TRBV2 with TRBJ1-2; TRBD1 is a possible D gene (5 bases). This CDR3 contains 14 residues. Germline V gene sequence: CDR1 SNHLY, CDR2 FYNNEI. CDR3 sequence (DNA): TGTGCCTGCAGTGGTCAGGGATCCCTATATGGCTACACCTTC. Amino acid sequence: CACSGQGSLYGYTF. The variable domain in full, with the rest retrieved from reference TRBV2 and TRBJ1-2, is EPEVTQTPSHQVTQMGQEVILRCVPISNHLYFYWYRQILGQKVEFLVSFYNNEISEKSEIFDDQFSVERPDGSNFTLKIRSTKLEDSAMYFCACSGQGSLYGYTFGSGTRLTVV.

In this sample, this clonotype turned up many times. The J gene is TRBJ2-3, the V gene TRBV4-1; D remains ambiguous. Trimming stripped 1 base from V and 9 bases from J, with 8 bases between. The CDR3 spans 12 residues. CDR1 is MGHRA, CDR2 YSYEKL, per germline. The CDR3 region is CASSQVEGTQYF. The CDR3 DNA follows: TGCGCCAGCAGCCAAGTGGAAGGAACGCAGTATTTT.

On this clonotype: At one end the junction does not follow the germline gene, possibly because of a read error. The chain combines TRBV11-2 with TRBJ2-5; no clear D gene. Germline assignment: CDR1 SGHAT and CDR2 FQNNGV. This CDR3 is 14 amino acids long. The CDR3 region is CASSLNGVLETQYF. CDR3 DNA: TGTGCTAGCAGCTTAAACGGAGTTCTAGAGACCCAGTATTTC.

The CDR3 DNA is TGTGCCAGCACCATAACAGGGACCCCCTGGGAGCAGTACTTC. It encodes CASTITGTPWEQYF. J is TRBJ2-7 and V is TRBV28; possible D gene TRBD1, 6 bases. Germline lookup yields CDR1 MDHEN and CDR2 SYDVKM. The CDR3 loop spans 14 amino acids. Trimming pared 7 bases from V and 7 bases from J, leaving 20 bases between.

Details on this clonotype: A junction boundary mismatches the germline segment, possibly from a read error. The rearrangement joins TRBV11-2 to TRBJ2-1; D is unclear. The CDR3 sequence is 11 residues long. Germline CDR1 SGHAT, CDR2 FQNNGV. The CDR3 DNA reads as TGTCCCAGCAGTTCAGGCAATGAGCAGTTCTTC. Translation: CPSSSGNEQFF.

In regard to this clonotype: This likely comes from a read error, as the CDR3 has no conserved phenylalanine or tryptophan at its end. This rearrangement joins TRBV6-1 to TRBJ1-1; D remains ambiguous. This CDR3 region has 14 residues. CDR1 and CDR2 from the germline V gene are MNHNS and SASEGT. The V and J ends lost 8 bases and 3 bases respectively, with 16 bases between them. The chain's CDR3 is CASYDKRRDTEAFS. DNA of the CDR3: TGTGCCAGCTACGACAAGAGACGGGACACTGAAGCTTTCTCT.

A word on this clonotype: Compared with germline, one end of the junction differs, possibly owing to a read error. This chain links TRBV10-3 with TRBJ2-6, with D perhaps TRBD1 (5 bases). In germline, CDR1 is ENHRY, CDR2 SYGVKD. This CDR3 is built from 15 residues. This CDR3 reads CVISESDSGANILTF. The CDR3, as DNA: TGTGTCATCAGTGAGTCGGATTCTGGGGCCAACATCCTGACTTTC.

Comments on this clonotype: A read error may be the cause here, since a much bigger clone is one base away. The rearrangement uses TRBV7-8 and TRBJ2-2, with D perhaps being TRBD1 or TRBD2 (5 bases each). CDR3 length: 16 residues. The germline V gene has CDR1 SGHVS and CDR2 FQNEAQ. The CDR3 DNA reads as TGTGCCAGCAGTTTTCGGGATTCAGGGCTCACCGTGGAGCTGTTTTTT. Its translation is CASSFRDSGLTVELFF.

Many counts were recorded for this clonotype. The chain employs TRBV5-1 and TRBJ2-7, with D unclear. This CDR3 has 12 residues. The V and J ends lost 2 bases and 5 bases respectively, with 8 bases between them. Germline CDR1 and CDR2: SGHRS and YFSETQ. The CDR3 here is CASSFELDEQYF. CDR3 in DNA: TGCGCCAGCAGCTTCGAGTTGGACGAGCAGTACTTC.

With regard to this clonotype: One end of the junction is discordant with germline, which a read error may explain. The chain joins TRBV6-5 to TRBJ2-5, with 7 bases aligning to TRBD1. CDR1 and CDR2 from the germline V gene are MNHEY and SVGAGI. The CDR3 loop spans 14 amino acids. CDR3 sequence reads: CASDPTGFQETQYF. DNA of the CDR3: TGTGCCAGCGACCCGACAGGGTTTCAAGAGACCCAGTATTTC.

This clonotype was observed once. A read error is possible here, since a much larger clone lies one base away. V is TRBV20-1 and J is TRBJ2-5, with a tentative D call TRBD1 (6 bases). Trimming took 3 bases from V and 8 from J, leaving 19 bases between them. Germline-derived CDR1 and CDR2 are DFQATT and SNEGSKA (reference sequence). The CDR3 runs to 14 residues. DNA of the CDR3: TGCAGTGCTAGGTTGGGCAGGGGAGTGGATACCCAGTACTTC. It specifies CSARLGRGVDTQYF.

J is TRBJ2-5 and V is TRBV6-1, with D perhaps TRBD1 (6 bases). Germline V gene lookup returns CDR1 MNHNS and CDR2 SASEGT. The CDR3 has 17 residues. V was cut by 7 bases and J by 2 bases, with 23 bases left in between. For the CDR3, the DNA is TGTGCCAGCAACCGAAGCGAGACGAGAGGGGGTCAAGAGACCCAGTACTTC. This sequence encodes CASNRSETRGGQETQYF.

This clonotype appeared a few times. A junction end diverges from the germline sequence, so it may reflect a read error. The chain couples TRBV11-2 to TRBJ1-1; D is undetermined. Germline loops: CDR1 SGHAT, CDR2 FQNNGV. CDR3 length equals 13 residues. The CDR3 spells CTSTSTPNTEAFF. CDR3 in DNA: TGTACCAGCACCTCGACACCTAACACTGAAGCTTTCTTT.

This clonotype was seen at least ten times. The chain carries TRBV12-3 or TRBV12-4 and TRBJ1-4; perhaps TRBD1 as D (6 bases). Trimming took off 5 bases at V and 8 bases at J, with 12 bases between the two ends. CDR3 size: 13 residues. CDR3 protein: CASSRAGDEKLFF. The CDR3 DNA reads TGTGCCAGCAGTCGGGCAGGGGACGAAAAACTGTTTTTT.